This TCR beta chain is drawn from a study of blood T cells in healthy people across ages (dated by TCRdb to 2013 to 2016). Looking at the study overall: In model experiments, template switching captured about one uniquely barcoded TCR beta cDNA molecule for every two T cells. Age-related changes in TCR beta repertoire diversity were measured in the study by deep sequencing normalized with unique cDNA molecular identifiers. Four age groups were formed from the donors: young (average approximately 15 years), middle-aged (approximately 40), aged (more than 55) and long-lived (around 82). Two additional independent replicas of 1 million unique cDNA reads from the same blood draw were analyzed for two donors (one aged 18 to 30 and one aged 80 or older). Study-wide conclusions, independent of this receptor: Estimates of total diversity based on one million sequenced T cells were considered lower bounds and underestimates. Observed TCR beta diversity per million T cells fell roughly linearly with age, and a significant reduction was already apparent by age around 39. The CMV infection status of donors was not known, potentially confounding age-related changes in expanded clonotypes. Since profiling was done on bulk unsorted PBMCs, naive and antigen-experienced compartments could not be conclusively compared. Compared with the aged group, the long-lived group had more naive CD4+ T cells, fewer expanded clones and increased TCR diversity, suggesting age selection. A strong correlation was found between observed TCR beta diversity and the percentage of naive T cells measured by flow cytometry.

Concerning this clonotype itself: Its antigen remains undetermined. No per-base quality is available; no much larger clone lies one base away.

The library relied on 5' RACE. Instrument used: Illumina HiSeq 2500. A second roughly 6 to 12 cycle PCR used a sample-barcoded 5' primer and a J-beta primer mix. A unique molecular identifier was introduced onto each TCR beta cDNA molecule by a template-switch 5' adaptor carrying 12 random nucleotides. At least 3 million CDR3-containing paired-end reads were obtained from each sample. The Mint cDNA synthesis kit, primed by a TRBC-specific oligonucleotide, was used to synthesize first-strand cDNA from all RNA. Following uracil-DNA glycosylase treatment, all cDNA underwent a first 18-cycle PCR with the universal primers M1SS and BC2_uni_R. Per the source publication's procedure: Normalization of each sample was performed by random selection of 1 million high-quality reads, each carrying a distinct molecular identifier. Instead of being binned into consensus sequences, reads with shared molecular identifiers were discarded. CDR3 identification, clonotype clustering and error correction used MiTCR with a Q25 quality threshold and the strictest error-elimination algorithm. A nonparametric unseen species model with Euler transformation was used to estimate a lower bound on total TCR beta diversity. TCRdb ran its own pipeline on the public reads, namely fastp trimming at Q25 and MiXCR clone calling, and kept in-frame beta chains. Entries that share a CDR3 protein sequence are merged under the most common genes and DNA. The V and J calls shown here were made by TCRdb, not taken from the authors' results. The sample yields around 990,000 distinct CDR3 sequences; around 25% were counted once. Together, the top ten hold approximately 0.7% of the sample.

The donors were roughly 40 Caucasian individuals from Russia, aged roughly 6 to 100 years, who were systemically healthy. Each donor gave around 9.5 milliliters of peripheral blood, collected into EDTA-treated Vacutainer tubes. Ficoll-Paque density-gradient centrifugation was used to isolate PBMCs, with at least 6.5 million per sample. Total RNA was extracted from PBMCs with Trizol reagent, with at least 6 micrograms obtained per sample. The percentages of naive CD45RAhigh/CD27high T cells were determined by flow cytometry on a PBMC aliquot from every donor. CDR1 and CDR2 are read off the germline V gene as SGHTA and FQGTGA. Trimming removed 1 base from V and 7 bases from J, leaving 11 bases between the germline ends. The CDR3 numbers 13 residues from cysteine through phenylalanine. The CDR3 DNA has 39 bases and is translated from base 1. This sample also belongs to another study, concerning T cells of mothers and their children. Looking at the second paper: Donors were nine systemically healthy Caucasian individuals: three mothers and their six children. cDNA synthesis consumed the entire amount of extracted RNA, loaded at roughly 1.5 ug RNA in each 15 ul reaction. In the second PCR, the M1S primer added sample barcodes and 2-4 random nucleotides. Over 8 million TCR beta CDR3 reads came from each mother, compared with millions of reads from each child. TCR recombination output is similarly shaped by thymic selection in related and unrelated pairs, with a minor effect exerted by inherited differences. Related mother-child pairs always showed normalized repertoire overlap that was slightly higher than in unrelated mother-child pairs, though the difference was never significant. With a sensitivity of approximately 100 clones per million clonotypes, no persistent microchimeric T cell clones were detected. In the study, deep NGS was used to compare the TCR beta repertoires of mothers and children, and features distinguishing related mother-child pairs from unrelated individuals were sought. On average, the children were approximately 11 +/- 4 years old, while the mothers were approximately 40 +/- 4 years old. After adapter ligation with NEBNext reagents, the libraries were sequenced on Illumina HiSeq 2000 with 100+100 nt paired-end reads. To avoid cross-contamination, the mother libraries and the child libraries were prepared a month apart and sequenced in separate runs. Between roughly 500,000 and 2,300,000 distinct TCR beta clonotypes were identified per donor. Naive TCR beta clonotypes were estimated from low-frequency clonotypes matched to each donor's FACS-determined naive share, without sorting.

The chain is assembled from TRBV7-3 and TRBJ2-7; the D gene is possibly TRBD1, with 6 bases matching. This receptor was identified in a girl aged 2-10 years in good health. Sequenced input: blood. The CDR3 corresponds to CASSLSQGWEQYF. At the DNA level, the sequence is TGTGCCAGCAGCTTAAGTCAGGGGTGGGAGCAGTACTTC.